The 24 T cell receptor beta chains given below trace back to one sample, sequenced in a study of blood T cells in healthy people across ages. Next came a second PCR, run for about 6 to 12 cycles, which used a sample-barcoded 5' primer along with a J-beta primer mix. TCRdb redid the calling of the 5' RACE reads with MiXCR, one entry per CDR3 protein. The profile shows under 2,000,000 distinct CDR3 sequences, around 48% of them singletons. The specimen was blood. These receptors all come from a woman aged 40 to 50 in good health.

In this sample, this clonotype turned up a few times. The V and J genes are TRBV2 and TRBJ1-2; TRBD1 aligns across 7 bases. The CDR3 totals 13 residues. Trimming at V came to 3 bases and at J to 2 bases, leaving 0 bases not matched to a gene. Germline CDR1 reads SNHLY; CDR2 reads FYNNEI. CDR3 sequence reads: CASSEDRNYGYTF. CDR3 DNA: TGTGCCAGCAGTGAGGACAGGAACTATGGCTACACCTTC.

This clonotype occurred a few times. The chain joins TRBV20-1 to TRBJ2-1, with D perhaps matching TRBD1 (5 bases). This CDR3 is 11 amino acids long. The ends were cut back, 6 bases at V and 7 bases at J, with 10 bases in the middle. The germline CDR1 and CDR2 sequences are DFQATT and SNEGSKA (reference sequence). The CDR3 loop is CSALGLNEQFF. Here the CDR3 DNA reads TGCAGTGCGCTGGGGCTAAATGAGCAGTTCTTC.

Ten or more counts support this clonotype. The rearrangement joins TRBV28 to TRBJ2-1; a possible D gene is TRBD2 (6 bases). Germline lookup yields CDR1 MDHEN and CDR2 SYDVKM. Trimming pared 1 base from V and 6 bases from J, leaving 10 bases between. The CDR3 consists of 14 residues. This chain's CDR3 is CASSLSGTANEQFF. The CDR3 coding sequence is TGTGCCAGCAGTTTATCCGGGACTGCCAATGAGCAGTTCTTC.

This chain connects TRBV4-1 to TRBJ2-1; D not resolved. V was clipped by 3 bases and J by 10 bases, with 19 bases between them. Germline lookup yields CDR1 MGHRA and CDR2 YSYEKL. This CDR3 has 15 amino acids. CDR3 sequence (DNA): TGCGCCAGCAGCCACCCAAGAAGCCGAGGCAAGGAGCAGTTCTTC. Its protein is CASSHPRSRGKEQFF.

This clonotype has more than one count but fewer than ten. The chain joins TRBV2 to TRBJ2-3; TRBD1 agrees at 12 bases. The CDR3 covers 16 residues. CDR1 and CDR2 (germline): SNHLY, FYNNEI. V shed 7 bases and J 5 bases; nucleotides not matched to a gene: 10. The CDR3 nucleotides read TGTGCCAGCACCCGGGAGGGGACAGGGGGCAAAGATACGCAGTATTTT. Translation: CASTREGTGGKDTQYF.

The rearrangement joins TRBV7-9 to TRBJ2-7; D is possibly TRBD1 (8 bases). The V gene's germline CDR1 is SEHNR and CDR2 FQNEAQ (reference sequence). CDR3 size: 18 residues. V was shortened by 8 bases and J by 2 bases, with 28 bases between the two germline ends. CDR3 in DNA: TGTGCCAGCGGGGGGGAGTTCAAAAAGGGACAGGTACCCTACGAGCAGTACTTC. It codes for CASGGEFKKGQVPYEQYF.

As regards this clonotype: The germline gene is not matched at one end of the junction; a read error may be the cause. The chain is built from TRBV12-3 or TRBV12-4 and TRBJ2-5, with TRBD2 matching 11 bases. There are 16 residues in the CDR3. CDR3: CAGSPLAGGRLETQYF. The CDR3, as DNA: TGTGCCGGCAGCCCCTTAGCGGGGGGGAGACTAGAGACCCAGTACTTC.

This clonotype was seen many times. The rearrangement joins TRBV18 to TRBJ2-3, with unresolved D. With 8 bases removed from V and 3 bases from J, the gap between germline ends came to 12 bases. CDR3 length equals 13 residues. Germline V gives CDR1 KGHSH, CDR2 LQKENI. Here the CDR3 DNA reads TGTGCCAGCAGCCCCCCAGGAACAGATACGCAGTATTTT. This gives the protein CASSPPGTDTQYF. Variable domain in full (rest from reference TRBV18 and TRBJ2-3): NAGVMQNPRHLVRRRGQEARLRCSPMKGHSHVYWYRQLPEEGLKFMVYLQKENIIDESGMPKERFSAEFPKEGPSILRIQQVVRGDSAAYFCASSPPGTDTQYFGPGTRLTVL.

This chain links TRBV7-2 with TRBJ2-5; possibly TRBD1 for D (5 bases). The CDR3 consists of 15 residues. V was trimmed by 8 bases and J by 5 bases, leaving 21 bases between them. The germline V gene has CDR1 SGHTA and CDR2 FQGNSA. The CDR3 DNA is TGTGCCAGCGTCTTATGGACAAGGCCCTCGGAGACCCAGTACTTC. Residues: CASVLWTRPSETQYF.

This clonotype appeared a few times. In DNA form, the CDR3 reads TGCAGCGTTGATGAAGCGGGACTAGAAGGGACCCAGTACTTC. Its translation: CSVDEAGLEGTQYF. The chain links TRBV29-1 to TRBJ2-7; TRBD2 matches 8 bases. Near its end, the DNA agrees better with TRBJ2-5, so the J call may be wrong. The CDR3 runs 14 residues. CDR1 SQVTM and CDR2 ANQGSEA come from the germline V gene.

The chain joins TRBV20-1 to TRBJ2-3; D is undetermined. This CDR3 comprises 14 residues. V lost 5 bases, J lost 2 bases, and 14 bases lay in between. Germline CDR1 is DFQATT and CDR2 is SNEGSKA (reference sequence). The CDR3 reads CSALAALNTDTQYF. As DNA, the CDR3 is TGCAGTGCTCTGGCAGCTCTTAACACAGATACGCAGTATTTT.

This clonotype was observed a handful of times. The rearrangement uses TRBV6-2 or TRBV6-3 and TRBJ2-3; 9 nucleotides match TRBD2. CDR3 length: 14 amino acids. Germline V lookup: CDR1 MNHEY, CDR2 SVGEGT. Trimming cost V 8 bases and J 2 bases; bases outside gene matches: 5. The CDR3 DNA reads TGTGCCAGCGTGAGCGGGGGGCACACAGATACGCAGTATTTT. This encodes CASVSGGHTDTQYF.

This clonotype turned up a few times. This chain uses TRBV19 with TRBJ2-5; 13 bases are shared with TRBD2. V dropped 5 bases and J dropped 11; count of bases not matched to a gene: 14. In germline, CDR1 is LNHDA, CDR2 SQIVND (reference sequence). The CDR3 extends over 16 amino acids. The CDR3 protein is CASSSTGTSGASEQYF. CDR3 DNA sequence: TGTGCCAGTAGTTCCACCGGGACTAGCGGGGCATCTGAGCAGTACTTC. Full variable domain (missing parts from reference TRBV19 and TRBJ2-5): DGGITQSPKYLFRKEGQNVTLSCEQNLNHDAMYWYRQDPGQGLRLIYYSQIVNDFQKGDIAEGYSVSREKKESFPLTVTSAQKNPTAFYLCASSSTGTSGASEQYFGPGTRLLVL.

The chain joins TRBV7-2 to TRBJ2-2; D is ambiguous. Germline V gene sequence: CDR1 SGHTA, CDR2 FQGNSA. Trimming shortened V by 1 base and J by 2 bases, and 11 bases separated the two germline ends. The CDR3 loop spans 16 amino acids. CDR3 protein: CASSLGVTRNTGELFF. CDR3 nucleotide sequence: TGTGCCAGCAGCTTAGGGGTGACAAGAAACACCGGGGAGCTGTTTTTT.

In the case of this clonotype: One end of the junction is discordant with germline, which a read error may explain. The CDR3: CAISPPRTSSLYEQYF. The CDR3 DNA is TGTGCCATCAGCCCACCCCGGACTAGCTCACTCTACGAGCAGTACTTC. The chain links TRBV7-9 to TRBJ2-4; 8 bases agree with TRBD2. The J call may be mistaken, given a closer DNA end match to TRBJ2-7. The CDR3 runs to 16 residues. Per germline, CDR1 SEHNR and CDR2 FQNEAQ (reference sequence).

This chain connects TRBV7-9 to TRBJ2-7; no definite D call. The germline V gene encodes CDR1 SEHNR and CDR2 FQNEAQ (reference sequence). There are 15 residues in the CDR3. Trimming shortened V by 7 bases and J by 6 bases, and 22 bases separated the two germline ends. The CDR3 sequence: CASTSSQKKNGEQYF. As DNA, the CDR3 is TGTGCCAGCACATCCTCCCAGAAAAAAAACGGCGAGCAGTACTTC. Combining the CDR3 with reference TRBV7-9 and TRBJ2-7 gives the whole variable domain DTGVSQNPRHKITKRGQNVTFRCDPISEHNRLYWYRQTLGQGPEFLTYFQNEAQLEKSRLLSDRFSAERPKGSFSTLEIQRTEQGDSAMYLCASTSSQKKNGEQYFGPGTRLTVT.

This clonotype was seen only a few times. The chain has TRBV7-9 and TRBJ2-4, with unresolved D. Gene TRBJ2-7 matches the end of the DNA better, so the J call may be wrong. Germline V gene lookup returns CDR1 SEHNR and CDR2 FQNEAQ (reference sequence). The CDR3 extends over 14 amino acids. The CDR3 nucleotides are TGTGCCAGCAGCTTTTATCCAGGCCCCTACGAGCAGTACTTC. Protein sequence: CASSFYPGPYEQYF.

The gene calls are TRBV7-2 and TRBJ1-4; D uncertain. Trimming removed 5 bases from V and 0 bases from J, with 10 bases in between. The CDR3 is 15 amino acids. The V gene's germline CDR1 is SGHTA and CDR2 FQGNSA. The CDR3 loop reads CASSPEVSTNEKLFF. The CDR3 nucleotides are TGTGCCAGCAGCCCGGAGGTGTCAACTAATGAAAAACTGTTTTTT.

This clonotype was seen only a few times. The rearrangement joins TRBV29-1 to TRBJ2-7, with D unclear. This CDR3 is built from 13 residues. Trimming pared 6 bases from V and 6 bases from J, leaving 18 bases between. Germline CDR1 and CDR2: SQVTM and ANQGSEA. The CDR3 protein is CSVIRPGSGEQYF. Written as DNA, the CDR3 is TGCAGCGTCATTCGTCCAGGTTCGGGCGAGCAGTACTTC.

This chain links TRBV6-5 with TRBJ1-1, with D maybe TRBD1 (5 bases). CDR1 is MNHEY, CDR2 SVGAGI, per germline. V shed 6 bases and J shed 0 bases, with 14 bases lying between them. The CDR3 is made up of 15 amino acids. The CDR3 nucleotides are TGTGCCAGCAGACCCCCGGGGCAGTTGAACACTGAAGCTTTCTTT. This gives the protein CASRPPGQLNTEAFF.

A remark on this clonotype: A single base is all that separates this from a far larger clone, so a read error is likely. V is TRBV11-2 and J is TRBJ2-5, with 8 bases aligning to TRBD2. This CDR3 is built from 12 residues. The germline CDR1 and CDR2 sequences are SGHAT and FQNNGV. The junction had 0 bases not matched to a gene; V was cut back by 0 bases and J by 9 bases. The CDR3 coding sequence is TGTGCCAGCAGCTTAGAGCGGGAGGCCCAGTACTTC. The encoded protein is CASSLEREAQYF. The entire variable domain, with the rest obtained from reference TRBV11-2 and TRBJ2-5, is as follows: EAGVAQSPRYKIIEKRQSVAFWCNPISGHATLYWYQQILGQGPKLLIQFQNNGVVDDSQLPKDRFSAERLKGVDSTLKIQPAKLEDSAVYLCASSLEREAQYFGPGTRLLVL.

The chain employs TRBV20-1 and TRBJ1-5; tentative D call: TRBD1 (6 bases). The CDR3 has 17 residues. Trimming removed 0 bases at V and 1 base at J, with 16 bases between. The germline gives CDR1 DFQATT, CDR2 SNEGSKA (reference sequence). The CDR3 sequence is CSARELGYGQSNQPQHF. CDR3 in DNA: TGCAGTGCTAGAGAACTAGGCTATGGACAGAGCAATCAGCCCCAGCATTTT.

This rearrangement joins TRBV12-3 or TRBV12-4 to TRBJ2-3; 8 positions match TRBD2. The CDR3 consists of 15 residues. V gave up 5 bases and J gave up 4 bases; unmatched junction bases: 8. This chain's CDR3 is CASSQGRGGPDTQYF. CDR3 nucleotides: TGTGCCAGCAGTCAGGGCCGGGGGGGCCCAGATACGCAGTATTTT.

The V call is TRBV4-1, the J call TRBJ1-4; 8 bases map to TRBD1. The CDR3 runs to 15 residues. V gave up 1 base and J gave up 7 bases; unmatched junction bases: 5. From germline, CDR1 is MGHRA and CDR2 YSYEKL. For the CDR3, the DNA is TGCGCCAGCAGCCAAGTGGGGACAGGCTCTGAAAAACTGTTTTTT. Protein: CASSQVGTGSEKLFF.